The T cell receptor beta chain described here comes from a study of blood T cells in healthy people across ages. General observations from the study: Changes seen in expanded clonotypes were possibly confounded by donor CMV status left unknown. As age increased, TCR beta diversity per million T cells fell in a roughly linear fashion.

This CDR3 region has 16 residues. The total RNA that was extracted per sample amounted to at least 5.5 micrograms. The authors ran a second PCR of 7 to 11 cycles using a sample-barcoded 5' primer and a J-beta primer mix. Carrying 12 random nucleotides, a template-switch adaptor labeled each individual cDNA molecule. TCRdb reprocessed the 5' RACE reads via MiXCR and lists one record per CDR3 protein. This repertoire shows 1.6 million or so distinct CDR3 sequences, roughly 32% found once; its top ten account for about 11%. On this clonotype itself: Its antigen is not identified. A junction boundary mismatches the germline segment, possibly from a read error.

The chain carries TRBV12-3 or TRBV12-4 and TRBJ2-3; TRBD1 aligns across 9 bases. What was sequenced was blood. This sequence was found in a woman aged 25-40 years in good health. CDR3 protein: CASSLKTGGSTDAQYF. The CDR3 bases are TGTGCCAGCAGTTTAAAGACAGGGGGAAGCACAGATGCGCAGTATTTT.